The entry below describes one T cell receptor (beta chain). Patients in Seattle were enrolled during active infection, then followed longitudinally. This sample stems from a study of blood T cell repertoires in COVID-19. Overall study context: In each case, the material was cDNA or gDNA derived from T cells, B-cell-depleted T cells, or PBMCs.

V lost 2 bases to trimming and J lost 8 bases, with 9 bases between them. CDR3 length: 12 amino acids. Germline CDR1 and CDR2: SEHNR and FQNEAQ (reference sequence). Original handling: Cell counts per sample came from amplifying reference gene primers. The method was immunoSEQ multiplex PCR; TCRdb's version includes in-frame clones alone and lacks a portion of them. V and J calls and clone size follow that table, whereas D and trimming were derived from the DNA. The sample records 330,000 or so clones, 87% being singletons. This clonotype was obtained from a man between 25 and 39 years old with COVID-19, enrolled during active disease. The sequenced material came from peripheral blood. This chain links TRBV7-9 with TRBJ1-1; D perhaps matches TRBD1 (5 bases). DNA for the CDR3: TGTGCCAGCAGCTTAACCCGGACAGAAGCTTTCTTT. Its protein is CASSLTRTEAFF.